This T cell receptor beta chain derives from a study of sequential checkpoint blockade in melanoma (dated by TCRdb to about 2019). Regarding the study in general: Using 1:1 randomization, the trial assigned patients either to first-line nivolumab followed by ipilimumab (arm A) or to ipilimumab followed by nivolumab (arm B). Both trial sequences were followed by maintenance nivolumab. Overall study results and their limits: Validation of the response-prediction model combining TCR metrics and mutation burden is needed in larger, independent patient cohorts.

V ends up 6 bases short and J 3 bases short, with an unmatched junction base count of 4. The CDR3 numbers 14 residues from cysteine through phenylalanine. The sequence is cut down to CDR3 DNA, 42 bases in frame from base 1. Sequences MNHNS (CDR1) and SASEGT (CDR2) are obtained from the germline V gene. The treatment or condition label corresponds to: randomized to nivolumab then ipilimumab (arm A) or the reverse (arm B). None of the trial patients had been given prior DNA-damaging chemotherapy. Thawed PBMCs were sorted on a FACS Aria II flow cytometer to isolate live CD3+CD8+ cells negative for CD19 and CD56. CheckMate 064, a randomized, open-label phase II trial of sequential checkpoint blockade, was the source of the samples, all of which came from patients with melanoma. Peripheral blood mononuclear cells were collected by leukapheresis, purified using Ficoll-Paque, and frozen in human serum containing about 9.8% DMSO. Right after sorting, the blood CD3+CD8+ cells were verified to be >95% pure, and DNA extraction followed.

With regard to this clone: Its antigen is not yet known. No per-base quality is available; no much larger clone lies one base away.

The immunoSEQ Assay was used to immunosequence TCRbeta CDR3 regions from genomic DNA. Genomic DNA was amplified by bias-controlled multiplex PCR before high-throughput sequencing. Per the authors' processing: To quantify the absolute abundance of each unique TCRbeta CDR3 region, the sequences were collapsed and filtered. Clonality, defined as 1 minus Pielou's evenness, was calculated using only productive rearrangements. A previously published method was used to identify clones whose frequencies were significantly greater in on-treatment samples than in baseline samples. TCRdb took this table from immuneACCESS and kept in-frame rearrangements with V and J called. Such tables lack part of the clones; where checked against another copy, unresolved V genes explain under half of the gap, and the rest is unexplained. D and trimming come from the DNA, and the V and J calls and clone size come from that table. The sample table contains 18,000 or so clones; only one count was recorded for roughly two thirds of them. The top ten clones comprise around a fifth of the sample.

The receptor was isolated from a human donor with melanoma. The sequence links TRBV6-1 to TRBJ1-1, with 10 bases matching TRBD1. The specimen was CD8+ T cells sorted from blood (inferred from file names), collected from a patient given nivolumab and ipilimumab in sequence. At the DNA level, the sequence is TGTGCCAGCAGGGGGACAGGGGAGTACACTGAAGCTTTCTTT. Translated, this is CASRGTGEYTEAFF.